What follows are 11 T cell receptor beta chains derived from one specimen sequenced in a study of blood T cell repertoires in COVID-19. Assay used: immunoSEQ multiplex PCR; TCRdb lists only in-frame clones, some missing. The sample includes about 300,000 clones, 85% seen only once; the top ten take about an eighth. The sample was peripheral blood. The source is a human donor in a cohort sampled during active COVID-19.

The CDR3 coding sequence is TGTGCCAGCAGCCCCCAGGCCGTCAATCAGCCCCAGCATTTT. It encodes CASSPQAVNQPQHF. The genes are TRBV7-2 and TRBJ1-5, with unresolved D. V was shortened by 5 bases and J by 3 bases, with 11 bases between the two germline ends. The CDR3 extends over 14 amino acids. The germline CDR1 and CDR2 sequences are SGHTA and FQGNSA.

This clone has only a few counts. J is TRBJ1-6 and V is TRBV9; 7 nucleotides agree with TRBD1. The junction had 6 bases not matched to a gene; V was cut back by 3 bases and J by 9 bases. CDR1 is SGDLS, CDR2 YYNGEE, per germline. The CDR3 runs 14 residues. Here the CDR3 reads CASSGQGLVSPLHF. CDR3 DNA sequence: TGTGCCAGCAGCGGACAGGGTTTAGTTTCACCCCTCCACTTT. Complete variable domain (other parts from reference TRBV9 and TRBJ1-6): DSGVTQTPKHLITATGQRVTLRCSPRSGDLSVYWYQQSLDQGLQFLIQYYNGEERAKGNILERFSAQQFPDLHSELNLSSLELGDSALYFCASSGQGLVSPLHFGNGTRLTVT.

This chain connects TRBV6-6 to TRBJ2-1; 9 bases match TRBD2. The germline V gene has CDR1 MNHNY and CDR2 SVGAGI (reference sequence). After removal of 4 bases from V and 3 bases from J, the junction contained 7 bases not matched to a gene. This CDR3 is built from 16 residues. In nucleotides, the CDR3 is TGTGCCAGCAGTTTAACGGGACTAGCAGACTACAATGAGCAGTTCTTC. Encoded protein: CASSLTGLADYNEQFF.

The V call is TRBV6-6, the J call TRBJ2-3; D is possibly TRBD2 (5 bases). Germline values: CDR1 MNHNY, CDR2 SVGAGI (reference sequence). Between the trimmed V and J ends, which lost 3 bases and 3 bases, there was a span of 10 bases. CDR3 length: 14 residues. The CDR3 nucleotides read TGTGCCAGCAGTTATCAGAGAGGGACAGATACGCAGTATTTT. It codes for CASSYQRGTDTQYF.

The gene calls are TRBV5-4 and TRBJ1-6; D is possibly TRBD1 (6 bases). Germline V CDR1 and CDR2: SGHNT, YYREEE (reference sequence). V was trimmed by 2 bases and J by 6 bases, leaving 9 bases between them. This CDR3 contains 14 residues. The CDR3 coding sequence is TGTGCCAGCAGCTTAACAGGGACTAATTCACCCCTCCACTTT. Its protein is CASSLTGTNSPLHF.

This chain's CDR3 is CATSKNTGFPSNQPQHF. CDR3 DNA: TGTGCCACCAGCAAAAACACAGGTTTTCCTAGCAATCAGCCCCAGCATTTT. This chain links TRBV15 with TRBJ1-5; possible D gene TRBD1, 5 bases. Germline assignment: CDR1 LNHNV and CDR2 YYDKDF (reference sequence). V was shortened by 4 bases and J by 0 bases, with 16 bases between the two germline ends. The CDR3 contains 17 residues.

The chain is built from TRBV5-1 and TRBJ2-1, with a weak D call TRBD1 (6 bases). CDR3 length equals 13 residues. The germline CDR1 and CDR2 sequences are SGHRS and YFSETQ. The V end was cut by 5 bases, the J end by 13 bases, with 19 bases between. CDR3 sequence: CASRQQGRRAQFF. The CDR3 DNA reads as TGCGCCAGCAGACAACAGGGCCGTCGAGCACAGTTCTTC. Based on the CDR3 plus reference TRBV5-1 and TRBJ2-1, the full variable domain is KAGVTQTPRYLIKTRGQQVTLSCSPISGHRSVSWYQQTPGQGLQFLFEYFSETQRNKGNFPGRFSGRQFSNSRSEMNVSTLELGDSALYLCASRQQGRRAQFFGPGTRLTVL.

This chain connects TRBV29-1 to TRBJ1-2; D possibly corresponds to TRBD1 (6 bases). The germline CDR1 and CDR2 sequences are SQVTM and ANQGSEA. V was cut by 8 bases and J by 6 bases, with 13 bases left in between. The CDR3 consists of 11 residues. In DNA, the CDR3 is TGCAGCTTGGGGGCGGTAGATGGCTACACCTTC. Its translation: CSLGAVDGYTF. The full variable domain, rest sourced from reference TRBV29-1 and TRBJ1-2, is SAVISQKPSRDICQRGTSLTIQCQVDSQVTMMFWYRQQPGQSLTLIATANQGSEATYESGFVIDKFPISRPNLTFSTLTVSNMSPEDSSIYLCSLGAVDGYTFGSGTRLTVV.

This clone turned up a few times. The chain couples TRBV5-4 to TRBJ1-1; a weak D match, TRBD1 (6 bases). The germline V gene encodes CDR1 SGHNT and CDR2 YYREEE (reference sequence). Trimming shortened V by 4 bases and J by 5 bases, and 18 bases separated the two germline ends. The CDR3 has 15 residues. The CDR3 spells CASSAWGRGETEAFF. CDR3 nucleotides: TGTGCCAGCAGCGCATGGGGGAGGGGGGAGACTGAAGCTTTCTTT.

The CDR3 nucleotides are TGTGCCAGCAGCAAAGCTGGGTCGACAGGACTCCAAGAGACCCAGTACTTC. It translates to CASSKAGSTGLQETQYF. The rearrangement joins TRBV21-1 to TRBJ2-5; no check of the table's D call, TRBD1, against the DNA was made. TRBV21-1 is a listed pseudogene. The CDR3 is made up of 17 amino acids.

This clone showed up just once. The chain couples TRBV7-8 to TRBJ2-5; D call uncertain. Germline V CDR1 and CDR2: SGHVS, FQNEAQ. Trimming shortened V by 5 bases and J by 4 bases, and 11 bases separated the two germline ends. The CDR3 has 13 amino acids. The CDR3 is CASSTERRETQYF. The CDR3 DNA reads TGTGCCAGCAGCACAGAAAGGCGAGAGACCCAGTACTTC.